The present entry profiles one T cell receptor beta chain with its context. Its specificity is unknown. Germline V lookup: CDR1 SGHRS, CDR2 YFSETQ. Trimming pared 0 bases from V and 3 bases from J, leaving 13 bases between. The CDR3 loop spans 15 amino acids. Profiling relied on immunoSEQ multiplex PCR, and the TCRdb table lists in-frame clones only, not all of them. The sample holds about 57,000 clones, approximately 93% seen once. This sample stems from a study of T cells in localized non-small cell lung cancer. Study-wide findings and caveats: Analysis by sequencing included only one tumor region, so heterogeneity remains possible. Uninvolved adjacent lung, not tumor, had the highest T cell clonality. A raised T cell density in blood coincided with lengthier overall survival. Among the top 100 tumor clones, a median around 60 appeared in adjacent lung.

The source was peripheral blood, collected before any cancer treatment. The sequence derives from a man aged 35-69 years with stage I lung adenocarcinoma. This chain connects TRBV5-1 to TRBJ2-7; TRBD2 might be the D (6 bases). CDR3 amino acids: CASSLAPGLGYEQYF. CDR3 coding DNA: TGCGCCAGCAGCTTGGCCCCGGGACTTGGCTACGAGCAGTACTTC.